This T cell receptor (beta chain) stems from a study of blood T cell repertoires in COVID-19. Sequenced by immunoSEQ multiplex PCR; TCRdb stores in-frame clones only, minus some. The sample records 90,000 to 100,000 clones, roughly 88% being singletons. The germline gives CDR1 MNHEY, CDR2 SMNVEV (reference sequence). The V gene end was trimmed by 5 bases and the J gene end by 0 bases; junction bases not matched to a gene: 4. The CDR3 length is 15 residues. The sequence derives from a human donor in a cohort sampled during active COVID-19. This chain uses TRBV27 with TRBJ2-5; 9 bases align to TRBD2. Sample: peripheral blood. Written as DNA, the CDR3 is TGTGCCAGCAGTCCCCGACTAGCGGACCAAGAGACCCAGTACTTC. Translation: CASSPRLADQETQYF.